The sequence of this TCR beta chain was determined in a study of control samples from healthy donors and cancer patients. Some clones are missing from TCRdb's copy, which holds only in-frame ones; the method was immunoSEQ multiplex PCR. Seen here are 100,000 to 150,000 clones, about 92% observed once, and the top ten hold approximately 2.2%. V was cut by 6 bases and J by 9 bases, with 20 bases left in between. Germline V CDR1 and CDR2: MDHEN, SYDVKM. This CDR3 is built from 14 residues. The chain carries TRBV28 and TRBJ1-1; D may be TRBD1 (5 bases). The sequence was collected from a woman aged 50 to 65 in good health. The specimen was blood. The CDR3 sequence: CASSPGTTVAKAFF. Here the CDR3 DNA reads TGTGCCAGCAGCCCCGGGACTACGGTGGCAAAAGCTTTCTTT.